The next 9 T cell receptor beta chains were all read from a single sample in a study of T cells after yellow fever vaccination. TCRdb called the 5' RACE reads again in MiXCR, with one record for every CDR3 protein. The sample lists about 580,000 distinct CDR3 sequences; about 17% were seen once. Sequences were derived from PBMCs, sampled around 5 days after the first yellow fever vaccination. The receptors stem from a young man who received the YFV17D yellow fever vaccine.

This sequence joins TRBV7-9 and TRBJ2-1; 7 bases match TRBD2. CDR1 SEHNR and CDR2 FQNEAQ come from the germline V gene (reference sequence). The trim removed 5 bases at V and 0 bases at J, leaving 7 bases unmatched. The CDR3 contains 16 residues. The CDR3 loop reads CASSISGTTSYNEQFF. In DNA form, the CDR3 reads TGTGCCAGCAGCATATCCGGGACTACCTCCTACAATGAGCAGTTCTTC.

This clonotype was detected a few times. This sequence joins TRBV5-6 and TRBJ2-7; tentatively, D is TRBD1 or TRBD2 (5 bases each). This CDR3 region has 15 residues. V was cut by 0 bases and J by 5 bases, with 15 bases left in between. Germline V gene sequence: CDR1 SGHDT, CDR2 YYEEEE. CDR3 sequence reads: CASSLARDEFHEQYF. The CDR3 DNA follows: TGTGCCAGCAGCTTGGCTCGGGACGAGTTCCACGAGCAGTACTTC.

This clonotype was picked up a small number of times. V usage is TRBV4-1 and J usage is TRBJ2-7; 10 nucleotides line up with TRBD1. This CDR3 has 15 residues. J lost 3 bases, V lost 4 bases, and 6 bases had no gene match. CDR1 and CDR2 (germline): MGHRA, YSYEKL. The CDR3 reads CASSPGQGPLYEQYV. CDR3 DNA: TGCGCCAGCAGCCCGGGACAGGGGCCCCTCTACGAGCAGTACGTC.

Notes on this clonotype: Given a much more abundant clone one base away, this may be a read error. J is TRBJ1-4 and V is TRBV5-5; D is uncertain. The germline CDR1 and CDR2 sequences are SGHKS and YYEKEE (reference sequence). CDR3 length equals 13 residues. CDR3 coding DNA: TGTGCCAGGAGCTTCGACGGGAATGAAAAACTGTTTTTT. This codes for CARSFDGNEKLFF. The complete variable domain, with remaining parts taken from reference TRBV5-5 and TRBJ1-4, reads DAGVTQSPTHLIKTRGQQVTLRCSPISGHKSVSWYQQVLGQGPQFIFQYYEKEERGRGNFPDRFSARQFPNYSSELNVNALLLGDSALYLCARSFDGNEKLFFGSGTQLSVL.

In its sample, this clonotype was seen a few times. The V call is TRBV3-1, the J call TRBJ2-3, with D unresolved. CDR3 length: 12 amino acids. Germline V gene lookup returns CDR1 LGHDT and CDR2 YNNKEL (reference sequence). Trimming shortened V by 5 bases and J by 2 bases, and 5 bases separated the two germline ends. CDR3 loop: CASSTVTDTQYF. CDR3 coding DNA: TGTGCCAGCAGCACCGTCACAGATACGCAGTATTTT.

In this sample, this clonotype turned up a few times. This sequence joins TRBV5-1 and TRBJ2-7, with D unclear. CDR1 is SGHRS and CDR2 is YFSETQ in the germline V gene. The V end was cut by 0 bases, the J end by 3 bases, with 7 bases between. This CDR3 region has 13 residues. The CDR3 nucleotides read TGCGCCAGCAGCTTGGATCAGCTCTACGAGCAGTACTTC. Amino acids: CASSLDQLYEQYF.

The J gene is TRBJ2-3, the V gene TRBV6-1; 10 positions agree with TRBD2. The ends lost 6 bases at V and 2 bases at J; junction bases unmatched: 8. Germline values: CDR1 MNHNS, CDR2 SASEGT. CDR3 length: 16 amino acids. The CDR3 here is CASRAGLAADTDTQYF. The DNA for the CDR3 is TGTGCCAGCAGGGCAGGACTAGCGGCCGACACAGATACGCAGTATTTT.

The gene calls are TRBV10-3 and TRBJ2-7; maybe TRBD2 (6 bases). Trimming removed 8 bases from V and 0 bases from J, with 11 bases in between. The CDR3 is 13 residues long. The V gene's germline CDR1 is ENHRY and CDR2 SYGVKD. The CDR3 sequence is CAIGGSSSYEQYF. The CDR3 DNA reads TGTGCCATCGGAGGGTCGAGCTCCTACGAGCAGTACTTC.

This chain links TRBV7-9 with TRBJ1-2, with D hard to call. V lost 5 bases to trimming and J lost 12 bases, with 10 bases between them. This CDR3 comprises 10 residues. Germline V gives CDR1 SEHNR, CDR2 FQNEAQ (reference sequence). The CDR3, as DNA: TGTGCCAGCAGCCCCTGGGTGAACACCTTC. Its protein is CASSPWVNTF.